The T cell receptor (beta chain) described here comes from a study of radiation and T cells in renal cell carcinoma. The table came from immunoSEQ multiplex PCR; TCRdb's copy has only in-frame clones and leaves some out. The table lists about 16,000 clones, roughly 50% of them singletons. Noted treatment: 15 Gy SBRT to primary tumor, nephrectomy 4 weeks later. In the case of this clone: Its antigen is unknown.

Study outcomes and limitations: Irradiated tumors held more dominant CDR3 motifs than control tumors. In nephrectomy-only tumors, top 100 clonotypes averaged roughly 43%, versus 54% irradiated. Top tumor clonotypes rose in blood 2 weeks post-radiation, then contracted. Without pretreatment biopsies, baseline tumor clonotype presence was undetermined.

This receptor was identified in a woman aged 55 to 70 with renal cell carcinoma. The sample here was tumor tissue, taken from a patient whose treatment included radiotherapy and nephrectomy.

CDR3 sequence: CASSTRQGRYEQYF. In DNA form, the CDR3 reads TGTGCCAGCAGTACAAGACAGGGTCGGTACGAGCAGTACTTC. The chain couples TRBV27 to TRBJ2-7, with 7 bases identical to TRBD1. J was trimmed by 4 bases and V by 5 bases; bases with no gene match: 8. The CDR3 length is 14 residues. The germline V gene encodes CDR1 MNHEY and CDR2 SMNVEV (reference sequence).